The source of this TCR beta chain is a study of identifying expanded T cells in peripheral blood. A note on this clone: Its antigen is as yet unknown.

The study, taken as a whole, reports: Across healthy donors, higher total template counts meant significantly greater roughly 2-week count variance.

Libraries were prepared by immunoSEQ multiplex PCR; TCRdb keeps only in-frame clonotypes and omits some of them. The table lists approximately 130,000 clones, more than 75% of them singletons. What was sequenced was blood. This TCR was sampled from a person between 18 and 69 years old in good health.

The CDR3 protein is CASSLVGISPFYGYTF. CDR3 bases: TGCGCCAGCAGTCTGGTGGGGATTAGTCCCTTTTATGGCTACACCTTC. J is TRBJ1-2 and V is TRBV23-1; D ambiguous. TRBV23-1 qualifies as an ORF whose function is uncertain. V dropped 4 bases and J dropped 5 bases, with 20 bases sitting between them. The CDR3 spans 16 residues.